Listed below are T cell receptor beta chains from one sample, sequenced in a study of blood T cell repertoires in COVID-19. Libraries were prepared by immunoSEQ multiplex PCR; TCRdb keeps only in-frame clonotypes and omits some of them. In the table there are roughly 220,000 clones, 84% of which are singletons. The specimen sequenced was PBMCs or T cells enriched from blood (not recorded which). The receptors derive from a woman in her thirties or forties who had recovered from COVID-19. CDR3s include the opening cysteine and the closing phenylalanine or tryptophan. Each record gives: V gene, D gene, clone size, CDR3 length, J gene, CDR3 DNA, CDR3 protein. A D gene is named only where the DNA matches it firmly. Not every row has a clone size; where given, it reads once, few, many or a size class.

v_call: TRBV5-1; d_call: -; clone_size: -; cdr3_length: 13; j_call: TRBJ1-2; cdr3_nt: TGCGCCAGCAGCTTGGAGGGAGATGCTGGCTACACCTTC; cdr3_aa: CASSLEGDAGYTF
v_call: TRBV5-1; d_call: TRBD1; clone_size: -; cdr3_length: 14; j_call: TRBJ1-4; cdr3_nt: TGCGCCAGCAGCTTCGAGGGGGCGAATGAAAAACTGTTTTTT; cdr3_aa: CASSFEGANEKLFF
v_call: TRBV7-3; d_call: -; clone_size: -; cdr3_length: 15; j_call: TRBJ2-3; cdr3_nt: TGTGCCAGCAGCTTGAATTCGGGCGGGATGGGTACGCAGTATTTT; cdr3_aa: CASSLNSGGMGTQYF
v_call: TRBV7-8; d_call: TRBD1; clone_size: -; cdr3_length: 16; j_call: TRBJ1-6; cdr3_nt: TGTGCCAGCAGCCCCAGGCCGGACAGGGGAAATTCACCCCTCCACTTT; cdr3_aa: CASSPRPDRGNSPLHF
v_call: TRBV6-5; d_call: TRBD2; clone_size: -; cdr3_length: 11; j_call: TRBJ2-7; cdr3_nt: TGTGCCAGCGGGAGGGAGTACGAGCAGTACTTC; cdr3_aa: CASGREYEQYF
v_call: TRBV11-2; d_call: TRBD1; clone_size: -; cdr3_length: 14; j_call: TRBJ2-2; cdr3_nt: TGTGCCAGCAGCTTAGAGGACAGGGGTGGGGAGCTGTTTTTT; cdr3_aa: CASSLEDRGGELFF
v_call: TRBV19; d_call: TRBD1; clone_size: once; cdr3_length: 18; j_call: TRBJ2-6; cdr3_nt: TGTGCCAGTAGCCAAGGGGACAGGGGGACCTCTGGGGCCAACGTCCTGACTTTC; cdr3_aa: CASSQGDRGTSGANVLTF
v_call: TRBV4-1; d_call: -; clone_size: few; cdr3_length: 15; j_call: TRBJ1-4; cdr3_nt: TGCGCCAGCAGCCAAGAGGACAGCGATAATGAAAAACTGTTTTTT; cdr3_aa: CASSQEDSDNEKLFF
v_call: TRBV29-1; d_call: TRBD1; clone_size: -; cdr3_length: 16; j_call: TRBJ1-3; cdr3_nt: TGCAGCGTGCAAGGGGGACAGGGATTTTCTGGAAACACCATATATTTT; cdr3_aa: CSVQGGQGFSGNTIYF
v_call: TRBV29-1; d_call: -; clone_size: -; cdr3_length: 13; j_call: TRBJ1-1; cdr3_nt: TGCAGCGTTAGAAGGGGGTTCGGCACTGAAGCTTTCTTT; cdr3_aa: CSVRRGFGTEAFF
v_call: TRBV4-1; d_call: TRBD1; clone_size: -; cdr3_length: 16; j_call: TRBJ1-6; cdr3_nt: TGCGCCAGCAGCCAAGATCTGAAGGGGGCAGGTTCACCCCTCCACTTT; cdr3_aa: CASSQDLKGAGSPLHF
v_call: TRBV28; d_call: TRBD1; clone_size: few; cdr3_length: 14; j_call: TRBJ1-5; cdr3_nt: TGTGCCAGCAGAATACAGGGGCCAGATCAGCCCCAGCATTTT; cdr3_aa: CASRIQGPDQPQHF
v_call: TRBV7-2; d_call: -; clone_size: -; cdr3_length: 12; j_call: TRBJ1-2; cdr3_nt: TGTGCCAGCAGCTTAAATATCGATGGCTACACCTTC; cdr3_aa: CASSLNIDGYTF
v_call: TRBV28; d_call: -; clone_size: -; cdr3_length: 14; j_call: TRBJ2-1; cdr3_nt: TGTGCCAGCAGTTTATTTACTAGTTTCAATGAGCAGTTCTTC; cdr3_aa: CASSLFTSFNEQFF
v_call: TRBV5-1; d_call: TRBD1; clone_size: few; cdr3_length: 15; j_call: TRBJ1-2; cdr3_nt: TGCGCCAGCAGCCTCGACAGGGGGCGCACGGATGGCTACACCTTC; cdr3_aa: CASSLDRGRTDGYTF
v_call: TRBV11-3; d_call: TRBD2; clone_size: -; cdr3_length: 15; j_call: TRBJ2-1; cdr3_nt: TGTGCCAGCAGCCCAAGGACTAGCAGGTACAATGAGCAGTTCTTC; cdr3_aa: CASSPRTSRYNEQFF
v_call: TRBV11-1; d_call: -; clone_size: -; cdr3_length: 14; j_call: TRBJ2-1; cdr3_nt: TGTGCCAGCAGCTTGCGGTTAATTGCAGAAGAGCAGTTCTTC; cdr3_aa: CASSLRLIAEEQFF
v_call: TRBV7-9; d_call: -; clone_size: once; cdr3_length: 13; j_call: TRBJ1-4; cdr3_nt: TGTGCCAGCAGCCCCCATTTTAATGAAAAACTGTTTTTT; cdr3_aa: CASSPHFNEKLFF
v_call: TRBV28; d_call: -; clone_size: -; cdr3_length: 15; j_call: TRBJ1-4; cdr3_nt: TGTGCCAGCAGTTTCTCCGACAGCGCTAATGAAAAACTGTTTTTT; cdr3_aa: CASSFSDSANEKLFF
v_call: TRBV28; d_call: -; clone_size: -; cdr3_length: 12; j_call: TRBJ1-1; cdr3_nt: TGTGCCACCGAGCAAGGGGGAACTGAAGCTTTCTTT; cdr3_aa: CATEQGGTEAFF